The 5 T cell receptor beta chains below come from one sample, sequenced in a study of chemoradiotherapy in HPV16-positive cancers. TCRdb keeps only in-frame clones here, not all; method: immunoSEQ multiplex PCR. This sample has about 2,200 clones, with approximately 61% found just once. Source: tumor tissue, taken from a patient who underwent chemoradiotherapy. The receptor source for this set is a human donor with HPV-associated anogenital cancer.

This clone is large (0.1 to 1%). The chain carries TRBV4-1 and TRBJ2-1; possible D gene TRBD2, 6 bases. V shed 1 base and J shed 5 bases, with 12 bases lying between them. The germline V gene encodes CDR1 MGHRA and CDR2 YSYEKL. The CDR3 is 15 residues long. DNA for the CDR3: TGCGCCAGCAGCCAAGTAGTAGCGGAGGACAATGAGCAGTTCTTC. Its protein is CASSQVVAEDNEQFF.

The chain has TRBV4-1 and TRBJ1-1, with 8 nucleotides matching TRBD1. Germline CDR1 MGHRA, CDR2 YSYEKL. This CDR3 spans 17 amino acids. Unmatched junction bases numbered 16, after V lost 0 bases and J lost 10 bases. The chain's CDR3 is CASSQDRTRAGGAGAFF. CDR3 nucleotides: TGCGCCAGCAGCCAAGATAGAACCAGGGCAGGGGGCGCGGGAGCTTTCTTT.

The chain has TRBV27 and TRBJ2-3; D perhaps matches TRBD2 (7 bases). V lost 8 bases and J lost 6, with 18 bases in between. Germline-derived CDR1 and CDR2 are MNHEY and SMNVEV (reference sequence). The CDR3 covers 14 residues. CDR3 amino acids: CASARGGRVDTQYF. The CDR3 DNA sequence: TGTGCCAGCGCTAGGGGGGGGCGAGTGGATACGCAGTATTTT.

The chain joins TRBV11-3 to TRBJ2-3; D not resolved. The CDR3 spans 12 residues. Germline V gene lookup returns CDR1 SGHNT and CDR2 YENEEA. Trimming took off 0 bases at V and 7 bases at J, with 5 bases between the two ends. In DNA form, the CDR3 reads TGTGCCAGCAGCTTAGATCGGAATACGCAGTATTTT. This translates into CASSLDRNTQYF.

This chain connects TRBV29-1 to TRBJ2-1; tentative D call: TRBD1 (6 bases). V lost 4 bases and J lost 1, with 8 bases in between. The CDR3 extends over 13 amino acids. Germline CDR1 is SQVTM and CDR2 is ANQGSEA. CDR3 nucleotide sequence: TGCAGCGTTGCACAGGGATCCTACAATGAGCAGTTCTTC. It encodes CSVAQGSYNEQFF.